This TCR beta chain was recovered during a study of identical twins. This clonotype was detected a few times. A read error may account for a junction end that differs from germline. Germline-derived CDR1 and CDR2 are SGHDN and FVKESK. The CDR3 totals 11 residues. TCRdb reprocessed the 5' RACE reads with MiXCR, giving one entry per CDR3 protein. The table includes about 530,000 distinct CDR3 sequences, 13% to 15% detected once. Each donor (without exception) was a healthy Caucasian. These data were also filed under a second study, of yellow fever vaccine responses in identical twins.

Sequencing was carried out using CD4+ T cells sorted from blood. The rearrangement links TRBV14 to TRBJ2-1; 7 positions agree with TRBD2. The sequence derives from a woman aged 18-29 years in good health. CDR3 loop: CASNQAGIKFF. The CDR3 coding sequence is TGTGCCAGCAACCAAGCGGGAATAAAGTTCTTC. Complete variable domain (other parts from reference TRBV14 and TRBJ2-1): EAGVTQFPSHSVIEKGQTVTLRCDPISGHDNLYWYRRVMGKEIKFLLHFVKESKQDESGMPNNRFLAERTGGTYSTLKVQPAELEDSGVYFCASNQAGIKFFGPGTRLTVL.